The 26 T cell receptor beta chains listed next were all sequenced from one sample in a study of beta chain features in type 1 diabetes. Their antigens are not known. General study points: The study found moderately but significantly shorter TCRB CDR3s in all four CD4+ subsets of Type 1 diabetes patients.

Reverse transcribing all isolated RNA meant expressed TCRB transcripts were sequenced. Sequencing used immunoSEQ multiplex PCR; TCRdb keeps in-frame clones, though not all of them. The sample lists approximately 150,000 clones, roughly 10% occurring once. Sequencing was performed on central memory CD4+ T cells from blood. These receptors were obtained from a man under 40 with type 1 diabetes.

The chain is built from TRBV2 and TRBJ2-3; 13 bases agree with TRBD2. The trim removed 5 bases at V and 6 bases at J, leaving 2 bases unmatched. The germline V gene encodes CDR1 SNHLY and CDR2 FYNNEI. CDR3 length equals 14 residues. CDR3 bases: TGTGCCAGCAGTTGGACTAGCGGGGGCGATACGCAGTATTTT. Protein sequence: CASSWTSGGDTQYF.

The chain carries TRBV4-1 and TRBJ1-4; TRBD1 agrees at 10 bases. The germline CDR1 and CDR2 sequences are MGHRA and YSYEKL. After removal of 1 base from V and 6 bases from J, the junction contained 2 bases not matched to a gene. The CDR3 totals 15 residues. Here the CDR3 reads CASSQGQGADEKLFF. In DNA form, the CDR3 reads TGCGCCAGCAGCCAAGGACAGGGGGCTGATGAAAAACTGTTTTTT.

This clone was counted only a few times. The rearrangement joins TRBV6-6 to TRBJ2-1; D is possibly TRBD1 (5 bases). The V gene lost 2 bases and the J gene lost 8 bases, with 10 bases spanning the gap. The CDR3 length is 13 residues. Germline CDR1 reads MNHNY; CDR2 reads SVGAGI (reference sequence). The CDR3 is CASSYGRADEQFF. The CDR3 nucleotides are TGTGCCAGCAGTTACGGCAGGGCGGATGAGCAGTTCTTC.

This clone appeared a few times. At one boundary the junction diverges from the germline segment, which might be a read error. The chain couples TRBV5-4 to TRBJ2-2, with D uncertain. Germline assignment: CDR1 SGHNT and CDR2 YYREEE (reference sequence). The CDR3 is made up of 15 amino acids. Written as DNA, the CDR3 is TGCGCCAGCAGCCAAGATCCAGGGAACACCGGGGAGCTGTTTTTT. Amino acid sequence: CASSQDPGNTGELFF. The entire variable domain, with the rest obtained from reference TRBV5-4 and TRBJ2-2, is as follows: ETGVTQSPTHLIKTRGQQVTLRCSSQSGHNTVSWYQQALGQGPQFIFQYYREEENGRGNFPPRFSGLQFPNYSSELNVNALELDDSALYLCASSQDPGNTGELFFGEGSRLTVL.

There are a few counts of this clone. The V and J genes are TRBV6-5 and TRBJ1-4; D perhaps matches TRBD1 (5 bases). The germline V gene encodes CDR1 MNHEY and CDR2 SVGAGI. V was shortened by 0 bases and J by 5 bases, with 10 bases between the two germline ends. This CDR3 spans 15 amino acids. This CDR3 reads CASSYSRQLNEKLFF. CDR3 bases: TGTGCCAGCAGTTACTCGAGACAGCTAAATGAAAAACTGTTTTTT.

This clone has just a few counts. The CDR3 DNA sequence: TGTGCCAGCCTCTCGGGGGACAGACACTATGGCTACACCTTC. Translation: CASLSGDRHYGYTF. The chain couples TRBV6-1 to TRBJ1-2; the match to TRBD1 covers 7 bases. V gave up 8 bases and J gave up 3 bases; unmatched junction bases: 9. The length of the CDR3 is 14 residues. Germline lookup yields CDR1 MNHNS and CDR2 SASEGT.

This clone was seen only a few times. J is TRBJ2-1 and V is TRBV19; 9 bases align to TRBD1. The germline V gene has CDR1 LNHDA and CDR2 SQIVND (reference sequence). V lost 6 bases and J lost 8; bases outside the gene matches: 11. The CDR3 is 15 amino acids. The CDR3 protein is CASRLGQGESDEQFF. CDR3 DNA: TGTGCCAGTAGGCTGGGACAGGGTGAATCCGATGAGCAGTTCTTC.

The chain couples TRBV6-1 to TRBJ1-6, with D possibly being TRBD1 (6 bases). This CDR3 region has 15 residues. The germline V and J ends were trimmed by 10 bases and 4 bases, with 17 bases remaining between them. Germline loops: CDR1 MNHNS, CDR2 SASEGT. CDR3 nucleotide sequence: TGTGCCACCTCCGCGCAGGGGTGGTATAATTCACCCCTCCACTTT. It yields the protein CATSAQGWYNSPLHF.

V is TRBV7-9 and J is TRBJ2-1, with 13 nucleotides matching TRBD2. The CDR3 sequence is 15 residues long. The J segment lost 8 bases and the V segment lost 9 bases, leaving 10 bases of the junction unmatched. Germline-derived CDR1 and CDR2 are SEHNR and FQNEAQ (reference sequence). CDR3 nucleotide sequence: TGTGCCAGTGGGCAGGGACTAGCGGGAAGGTATGAGCAGTTCTTC. This codes for CASGQGLAGRYEQFF.

The chain links TRBV2 to TRBJ1-6; 9 nucleotides align to TRBD1. Germline V lookup: CDR1 SNHLY, CDR2 FYNNEI. This CDR3 has 15 residues. Trimming at V came to 8 bases and at J to 10 bases, leaving 12 bases not matched to a gene. The CDR3 protein is CASDSGTGRGSPLHF. The CDR3 coding sequence is TGTGCCAGCGACAGCGGGACAGGGAGAGGGTCACCCCTCCACTTT.

The chain has TRBV10-3 and TRBJ1-5, with TRBD1 matching 7 bases. The CDR3 totals 13 residues. Germline lookup yields CDR1 ENHRY and CDR2 SYGVKD. The V segment lost 3 bases and the J segment 5 bases; nucleotides outside the gene matches: 1. In DNA, the CDR3 is TGTGCCATCAGTGATCAGGGGGATCAGCCCCAGCATTTT. Protein: CAISDQGDQPQHF.

This clone was seen only a few times. This chain uses TRBV4-2 with TRBJ2-5, with 8 bases fitting TRBD2. Germline assignment: CDR1 LGHNA and CDR2 YNFKEQ. The V and J ends lost 1 base and 5 bases, in that order; junction bases with no gene match: 9. This CDR3 has 16 residues. CDR3 region: CASSQAIAGIAETQYF. The CDR3 DNA is TGTGCCAGCAGCCAAGCAATAGCGGGGATAGCGGAGACCCAGTACTTC.

The chain recombines TRBV5-1 with TRBJ2-5; 7 positions agree with TRBD1. The CDR3 sequence is 14 residues long. CDR1 and CDR2 from the germline V gene are SGHRS and YFSETQ. After removal of 4 bases from V and 5 bases from J, the junction contained 8 bases not matched to a gene. In nucleotides, the CDR3 is TGCGCCAGCAGCCCCGGGACAGCCGCGGAGACCCAGTACTTC. Amino acid sequence: CASSPGTAAETQYF.

V usage is TRBV2 and J usage is TRBJ1-1; a possible D gene is TRBD1 (6 bases). This CDR3 contains 13 residues. Per germline, CDR1 SNHLY and CDR2 FYNNEI. The V end was cut by 6 bases, the J end by 1 base, with 9 bases between. The CDR3 bases are TGTGCCAGCAGCAAACAGGGGAACACTGAAGCTTTCTTT. This sequence encodes CASSKQGNTEAFF.

This clone was seen more than once but under ten times. The rearrangement links TRBV6-1 to TRBJ2-5; 10 bases align to TRBD2. The CDR3 length is 15 residues. Germline trimming cut 2 bases from V and 14 bases from J; bases unmatched to any gene: 14. In germline, CDR1 is MNHNS, CDR2 SASEGT. For the CDR3, the DNA is TGTGCCAGCAGTGAATACCTAGCGGGGGCTCAAACCCTATACTTC. It yields the protein CASSEYLAGAQTLYF.

This clone was counted only a few times. V usage is TRBV27 and J usage is TRBJ2-7; D is possibly TRBD1 (6 bases). Per germline, CDR1 MNHEY and CDR2 SMNVEV (reference sequence). The CDR3 contains 14 residues. Trimming shortened V by 5 bases and J by 6 bases, and 17 bases separated the two germline ends. CDR3 in DNA: TGTGCCAGCAGTCCACCAGGGGAGCCTTTCGAGCAGTACTTC. It codes for CASSPPGEPFEQYF.

The chain employs TRBV7-3 and TRBJ2-1, with 8 bases lining up with TRBD2. V lost 7 bases, J lost 9 bases, and 8 bases stayed unmatched. The CDR3 sequence is 13 residues long. CDR1 and CDR2 from the germline V gene are SGHTA and FQGTGA. CDR3 loop: CASTARGAGEQFF. The CDR3 DNA reads TGTGCCAGCACCGCGCGGGGGGCCGGTGAGCAGTTCTTC.

This clone occurred a few times. This chain connects TRBV6-4 to TRBJ2-3, with 10 bases that match TRBD2. With V trimmed by 6 bases and J by 6 bases, 9 bases remained unmatched. From germline, CDR1 is MRHNA and CDR2 SNTAGT. The CDR3 length is 15 residues. The CDR3 DNA reads as TGTGCCAGCAGCCTCACTAGCGGGGCCGCGGATACGCAGTATTTT. As protein: CASSLTSGAADTQYF.

This clone was counted ten times or more. The chain joins TRBV10-3 to TRBJ1-1, with 8 bases matching TRBD1. J was trimmed by 5 bases and V by 0 bases; bases with no gene match: 5. Germline lookup yields CDR1 ENHRY and CDR2 SYGVKD. CDR3 length: 15 amino acids. As DNA, the CDR3 is TGTGCCATCAGTGAGTCGAGACAGGGGAAGACTGAAGCTTTCTTT. This sequence encodes CAISESRQGKTEAFF.

V is TRBV27 and J is TRBJ2-7; 11 bases are a match to TRBD2. The CDR3 has 15 amino acids. Germline CDR1 reads MNHEY; CDR2 reads SMNVEV (reference sequence). The V segment lost 6 bases and the J segment 6 bases; nucleotides outside the gene matches: 10. The chain's CDR3 is CASRRSGLAGAEQYF. The CDR3 DNA reads TGTGCCAGCAGACGGTCCGGACTAGCGGGTGCCGAGCAGTACTTC.

This chain uses TRBV18 with TRBJ1-6; perhaps TRBD1 as D (5 bases). Germline V gene sequence: CDR1 KGHSH, CDR2 LQKENI. The V and J ends lost 6 bases and 8 bases respectively, with 17 bases between them. CDR3 length equals 15 residues. The DNA for the CDR3 is TGTGCCAGCTCCTCCACCTCTGGCAGGGATTCACCCCTCCACTTT. Its protein is CASSSTSGRDSPLHF. The variable domain in full, completed from reference TRBV18 and TRBJ1-6, reads NAGVMQNPRHLVRRRGQEARLRCSPMKGHSHVYWYRQLPEEGLKFMVYLQKENIIDESGMPKERFSAEFPKEGPSILRIQQVVRGDSAAYFCASSSTSGRDSPLHFGNGTRLTVT.

This clone was detected only a few times. The chain has TRBV10-3 and TRBJ2-1; D unclear. The V end was cut by 3 bases, the J end by 7 bases, with 7 bases between. There are 12 residues in the CDR3. Germline V gene sequence: CDR1 ENHRY, CDR2 SYGVKD. The CDR3 protein is CAISERENEQFF. The DNA of the CDR3 is TGTGCCATCAGTGAACGCGAAAATGAGCAGTTCTTC.

The V and J genes are TRBV2 and TRBJ2-1; 13 bases are shared with TRBD2. Germline CDR1 reads SNHLY; CDR2 reads FYNNEI. The trim removed 8 bases at V and 8 bases at J, leaving 9 bases unmatched. This CDR3 has 15 amino acids. The CDR3 is CASRAVGLAGDEQFF. In DNA form, the CDR3 reads TGTGCCAGCCGTGCGGTCGGACTAGCGGGGGATGAGCAGTTCTTC.

Only a few counts were recorded for this clone. The rearrangement uses TRBV11-2 and TRBJ2-7, with D possibly TRBD2 on 5 matching bases. Trimming removed 5 bases at V and 1 base at J, with 15 bases between. The germline gives CDR1 SGHAT, CDR2 FQNNGV. The CDR3 length is 15 residues. The CDR3 DNA follows: TGTGCCAGCAGCCTAGGACTGGCGCGTTCCTACGAGCAGTACTTC. Residues: CASSLGLARSYEQYF.

The rearrangement links TRBV5-5 to TRBJ1-5; D may be TRBD1 (6 bases). This CDR3 comprises 17 residues. CDR1 and CDR2 from the germline V gene are SGHKS and YYEKEE (reference sequence). V was cut by 4 bases and J by 1 base, with 18 bases left in between. The CDR3 sequence is CASSRAYREGSNQPQHF. DNA of the CDR3: TGTGCCAGCAGCCGTGCCTACAGGGAAGGGAGCAATCAGCCCCAGCATTTT.

This clone was seen more than once but under ten times. The chain combines TRBV27 with TRBJ2-3; possible D gene TRBD1, 5 bases. Deletions cut 7 bases from V and 4 bases from J, with 12 bases between. The CDR3 has 13 amino acids. Germline assignment: CDR1 MNHEY and CDR2 SMNVEV (reference sequence). For the CDR3, the DNA is TGTGCCAGCAACGGAAGGGGTGCAGATACGCAGTATTTT. Its protein is CASNGRGADTQYF.